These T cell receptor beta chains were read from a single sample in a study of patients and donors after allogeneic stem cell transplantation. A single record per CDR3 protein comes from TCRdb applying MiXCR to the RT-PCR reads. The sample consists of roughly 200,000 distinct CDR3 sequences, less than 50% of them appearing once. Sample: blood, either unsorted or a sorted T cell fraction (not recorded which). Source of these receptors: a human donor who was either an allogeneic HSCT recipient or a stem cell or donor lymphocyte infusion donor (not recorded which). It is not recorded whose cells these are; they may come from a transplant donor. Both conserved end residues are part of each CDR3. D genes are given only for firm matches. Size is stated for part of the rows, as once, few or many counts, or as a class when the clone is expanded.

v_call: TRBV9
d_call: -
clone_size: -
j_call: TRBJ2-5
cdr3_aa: CASSVGVALVETQYF
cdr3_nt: TGTGCCAGCAGCGTAGGAGTAGCGCTGGTAGAGACCCAGTACTTC

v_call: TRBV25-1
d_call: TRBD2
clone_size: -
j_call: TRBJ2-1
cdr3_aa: CASSERDYLNEQFF
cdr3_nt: TGTGCCAGCAGTGAGCGGGACTACCTTAATGAGCAGTTCTTC

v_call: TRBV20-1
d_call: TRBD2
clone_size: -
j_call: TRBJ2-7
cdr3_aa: CSASTTSGYYEQYF
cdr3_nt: TGCAGTGCTAGTACGACTAGCGGGTATTACGAGCAGTACTTC

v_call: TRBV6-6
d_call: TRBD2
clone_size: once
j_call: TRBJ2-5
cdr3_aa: CASSYPSGGQTQYF
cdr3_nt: TGTGCCAGCAGTTACCCTAGCGGGGGACAGACCCAGTACTTC

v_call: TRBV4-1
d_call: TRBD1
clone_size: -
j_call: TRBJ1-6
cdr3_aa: CASSQEGQGPSYNSPLHF
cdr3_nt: TGCGCCAGCAGCCAAGAGGGACAGGGCCCCTCCTATAATTCACCCCTCCACTTT

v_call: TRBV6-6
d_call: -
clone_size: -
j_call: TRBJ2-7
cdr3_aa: CASSYSNAYEQYF
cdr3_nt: TGTGCCAGCAGTTACTCTAATGCCTACGAGCAGTACTTC

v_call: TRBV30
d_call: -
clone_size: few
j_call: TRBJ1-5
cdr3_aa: CAWRRESDQPQHF
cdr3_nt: TGTGCCTGGAGGCGGGAGTCCGACCAGCCCCAGCATTTT

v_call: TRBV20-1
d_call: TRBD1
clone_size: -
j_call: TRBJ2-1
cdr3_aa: CSAPGQNNEQFF
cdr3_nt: TGCAGTGCTCCGGGACAGAACAATGAGCAGTTCTTC

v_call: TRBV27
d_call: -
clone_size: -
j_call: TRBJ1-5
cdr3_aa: CASSRQGSRHQPQHF
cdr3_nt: TGTGCCAGCAGCCGTCAGGGGAGTAGGCATCAGCCCCAGCATTTT

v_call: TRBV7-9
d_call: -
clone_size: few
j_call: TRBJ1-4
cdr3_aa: CASTQTEGATNEKLFF
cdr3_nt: TGTGCCAGCACACAAACAGAGGGAGCAACTAATGAAAAACTGTTTTTT

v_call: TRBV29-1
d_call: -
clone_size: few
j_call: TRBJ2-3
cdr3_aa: CSVAQGIGTDTQYF
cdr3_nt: TGCAGCGTTGCCCAGGGGATCGGCACAGATACGCAGTATTTT

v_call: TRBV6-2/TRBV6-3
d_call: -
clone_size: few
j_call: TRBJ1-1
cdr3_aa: CASSPARSGGFNTEAFF
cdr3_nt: TGTGCCAGCAGCCCCGCACGGTCCGGGGGGTTTAACACTGAAGCTTTCTTT

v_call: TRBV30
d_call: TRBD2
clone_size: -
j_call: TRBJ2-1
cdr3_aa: CAWNRGGWNEQFF
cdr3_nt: TGTGCCTGGAACCGGGGGGGCTGGAATGAGCAGTTCTTC

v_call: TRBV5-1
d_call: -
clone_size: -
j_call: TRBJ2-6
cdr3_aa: CASSLWISGANVLTF
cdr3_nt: TGCGCCAGCAGCTTGTGGATCTCTGGGGCCAACGTCCTGACTTTC

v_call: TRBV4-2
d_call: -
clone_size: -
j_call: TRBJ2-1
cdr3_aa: CASSQEKRINEQFF
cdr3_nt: TGTGCCAGCAGCCAAGAAAAGCGAATCAATGAGCAGTTCTTC

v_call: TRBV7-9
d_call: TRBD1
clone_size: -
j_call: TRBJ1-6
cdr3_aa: CASSRGQGANSPLHF
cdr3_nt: TGTGCCAGCAGCCGAGGACAGGGTGCAAATTCACCCCTCCACTTT

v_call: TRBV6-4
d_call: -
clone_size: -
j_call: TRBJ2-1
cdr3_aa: CASSGQPEGEQFF
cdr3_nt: TGTGCCAGCAGTGGCCAACCCGAGGGTGAGCAGTTCTTC

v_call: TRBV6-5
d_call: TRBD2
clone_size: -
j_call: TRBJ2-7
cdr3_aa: CASSRLAGVVHQYF
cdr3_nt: TGTGCCAGCAGTCGACTAGCGGGGGTAGTGCACCAGTACTTC

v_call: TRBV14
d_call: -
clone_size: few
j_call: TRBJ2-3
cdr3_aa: CASSQERLLSTDTQYF
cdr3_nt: TGTGCCAGCAGCCAAGAACGGCTGCTAAGCACAGATACGCAGTATTTT

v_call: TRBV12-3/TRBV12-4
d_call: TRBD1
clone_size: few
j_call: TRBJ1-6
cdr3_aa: CASSLRAGGHNSPLHF
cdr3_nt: TGTGCCAGCAGTTTAAGGGCAGGGGGCCACAATTCACCCCTCCACTTT

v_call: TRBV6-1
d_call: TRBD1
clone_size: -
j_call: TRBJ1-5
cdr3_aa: CASSSPRGTGSNQPQHF
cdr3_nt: TGTGCCAGCAGTTCCCCCAGGGGGACAGGGAGCAATCAGCCCCAGCATTTT

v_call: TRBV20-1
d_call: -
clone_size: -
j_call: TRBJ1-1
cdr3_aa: CSASSGPLNTEAFF
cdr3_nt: TGCAGTGCTAGTTCGGGGCCACTAAACACTGAAGCTTTCTTT

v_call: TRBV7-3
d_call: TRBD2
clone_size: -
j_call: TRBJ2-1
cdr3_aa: CASSLSGGPLNEQFF
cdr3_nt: TGTGCCAGCAGCCTTAGCGGGGGGCCACTCAATGAGCAGTTCTTC

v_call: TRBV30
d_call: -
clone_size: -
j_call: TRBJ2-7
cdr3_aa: CAWSVSGYEQYF
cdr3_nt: TGTGCCTGGAGTGTATCAGGCTACGAGCAGTACTTC

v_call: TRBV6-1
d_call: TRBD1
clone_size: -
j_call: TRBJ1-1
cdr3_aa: CASWGPGQVATEAFF
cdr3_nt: TGTGCCAGCTGGGGACCGGGACAGGTGGCCACTGAAGCTTTCTTT

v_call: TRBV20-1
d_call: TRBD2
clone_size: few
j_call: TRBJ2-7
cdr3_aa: CSARDLGLVLPYEQYF
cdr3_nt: TGCAGTGCTAGAGATTTAGGACTAGTCCTACCTTACGAGCAGTACTTC

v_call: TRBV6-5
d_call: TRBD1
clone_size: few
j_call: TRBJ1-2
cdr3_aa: CASSSGRGRGYGYTF
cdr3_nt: TGTGCCAGCAGTTCGGGCAGGGGGAGGGGCTATGGCTACACCTTC

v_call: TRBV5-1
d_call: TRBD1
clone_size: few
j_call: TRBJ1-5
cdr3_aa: CASRSGQGSNQPQHF
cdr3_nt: TGCGCCAGCAGATCGGGACAGGGTAGCAATCAGCCCCAGCATTTT

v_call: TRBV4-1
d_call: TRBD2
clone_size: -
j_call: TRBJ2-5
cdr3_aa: CASSQLSRGLQETQYF
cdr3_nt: TGCGCCAGCAGCCAACTCTCCCGGGGACTACAAGAGACCCAGTACTTC

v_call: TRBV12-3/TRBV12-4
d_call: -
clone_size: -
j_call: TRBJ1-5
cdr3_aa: CASSLAARLPTGNQPQHF
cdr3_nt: TGTGCCAGCAGTTTAGCAGCCCGACTCCCGACTGGCAATCAGCCCCAGCATTTT

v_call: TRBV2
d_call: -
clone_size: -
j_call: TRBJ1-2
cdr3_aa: CASSERARSGYTF
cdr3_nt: TGTGCCAGCAGTGAACGGGCCCGCTCAGGCTACACCTTC

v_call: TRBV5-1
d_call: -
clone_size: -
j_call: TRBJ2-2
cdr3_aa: CASSLATGRTGELFF
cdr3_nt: TGCGCCAGCAGCTTGGCCACAGGGCGTACCGGGGAGCTGTTTTTT

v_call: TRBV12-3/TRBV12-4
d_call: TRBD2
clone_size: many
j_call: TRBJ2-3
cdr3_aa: CASRRPGLAGGSGTDTQYF
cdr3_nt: TGTGCCAGCAGACGACCGGGACTAGCGGGGGGGAGCGGCACAGATACGCAGTATTTT

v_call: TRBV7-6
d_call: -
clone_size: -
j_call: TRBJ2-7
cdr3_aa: CASSLAPWRGPNF
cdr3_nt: TGTGCCAGCAGCTTAGCCCCATGGAGGGGGCCTAACTTC

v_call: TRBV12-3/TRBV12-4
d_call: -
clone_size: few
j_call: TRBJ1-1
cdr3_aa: CATRDRPMNTEAFF
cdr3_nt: TGTGCCACCCGAGACCGCCCGATGAACACTGAAGCTTTCTTT

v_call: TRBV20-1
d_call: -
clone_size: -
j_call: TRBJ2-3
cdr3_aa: CSASGGRSSTDTQYF
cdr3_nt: TGCAGTGCTAGCGGGGGGCGTTCTAGCACAGATACGCAGTATTTT

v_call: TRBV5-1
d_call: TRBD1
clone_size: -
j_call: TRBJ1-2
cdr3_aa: CASSSLFDRGGSTYGYTF
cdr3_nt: TGCGCCAGCAGCTCCTTATTCGACAGGGGAGGATCTACTTATGGCTACACCTTC

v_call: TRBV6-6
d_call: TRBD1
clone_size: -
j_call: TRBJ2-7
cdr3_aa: CASSSGTGYYEQYF
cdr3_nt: TGTGCCAGCAGTTCCGGGACAGGGTACTACGAGCAGTACTTC

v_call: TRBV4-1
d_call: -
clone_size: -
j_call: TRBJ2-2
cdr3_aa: CASSQPQGPWGTGELFF
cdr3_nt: TGCGCCAGCAGCCAGCCCCAGGGGCCCTGGGGCACCGGGGAGCTGTTTTTT

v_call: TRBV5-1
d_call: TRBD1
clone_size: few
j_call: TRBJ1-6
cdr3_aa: CASSLFTGGRVSDNSPLHF
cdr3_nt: TGCGCCAGCAGCCTTTTTACAGGGGGAAGAGTTTCGGATAATTCACCCCTCCACTTT

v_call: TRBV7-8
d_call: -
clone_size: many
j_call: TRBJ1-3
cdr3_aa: CASSLNRRSSGNTIYF
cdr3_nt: TGTGCCAGCAGCTTAAACAGACGTAGCTCTGGAAACACCATATATTTT

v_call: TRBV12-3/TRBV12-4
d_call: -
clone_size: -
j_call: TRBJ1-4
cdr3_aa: CASSLGQLEKLFF
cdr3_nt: TGTGCCAGCAGCCTCGGACAGCTTGAAAAACTGTTTTTT

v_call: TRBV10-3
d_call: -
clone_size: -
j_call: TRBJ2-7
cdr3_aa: CAIRRQDHEQYF
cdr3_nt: TGTGCCATCAGAAGACAGGACCACGAGCAGTACTTC

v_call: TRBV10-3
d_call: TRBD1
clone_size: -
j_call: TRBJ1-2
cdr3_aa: CAISESDRVSYGYTF
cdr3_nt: TGTGCCATCAGTGAGTCGGACAGGGTTAGCTATGGCTACACCTTC

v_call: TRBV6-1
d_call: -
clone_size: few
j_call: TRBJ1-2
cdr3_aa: CASAATREHTF
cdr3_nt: TGTGCCAGCGCCGCGACCCGAGAACACACCTTC

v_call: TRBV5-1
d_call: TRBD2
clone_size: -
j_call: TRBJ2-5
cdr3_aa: CASSFWGGTQETQYF
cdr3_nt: TGCGCCAGCAGCTTCTGGGGGGGTACCCAAGAGACCCAGTACTTC

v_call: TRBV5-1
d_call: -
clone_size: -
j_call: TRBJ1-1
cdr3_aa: CASSSSAGVFAMNTEAFF
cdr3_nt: TGCGCCAGCAGCTCCTCGGCGGGGGTCTTTGCCATGAACACTGAAGCTTTCTTT

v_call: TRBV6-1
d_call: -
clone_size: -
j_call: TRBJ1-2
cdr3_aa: CASTRTGNFYGYTF
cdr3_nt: TGTGCCAGCACCCGAACAGGGAATTTCTATGGCTACACCTTC

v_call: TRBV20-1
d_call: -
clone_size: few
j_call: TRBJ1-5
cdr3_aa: CSARGRIGSNQPQHF
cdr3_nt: TGCAGTGCTAGAGGTAGGATTGGTAGCAATCAGCCCCAGCATTTT

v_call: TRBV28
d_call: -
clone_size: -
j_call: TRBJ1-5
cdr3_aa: CASSLTGRVRQPQHF
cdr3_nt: TGTGCCAGCAGTTTAACGGGCAGGGTAAGACAGCCCCAGCATTTT